This TCR beta chain is drawn from a study of cytomegalovirus exposure and HLA in healthy donors. On this clone itself: Its specificity is unknown.

The PCR was carried out with 60 Vbeta primers and 13 Jbeta primers. The table came from immunoSEQ multiplex PCR; TCRdb's copy has only in-frame clones and leaves some out. The sample holds about 170,000 clones, about 85% seen once. Study-level findings and limits: A later analysis linked 15,000 to 20,000 TCR beta sequences to HLA alleles at 0.05 false discovery rate. Analysis was performed later, and it showed HLA-associated TCR beta chains to be more clonally expanded than equally common others. Earlier analysis looked at TCR beta V segments, and most were productive about 90% or about 30% of the time. It was assumed in the presence/absence analyses that sequencing depth was roughly uniform across donors.

What was sequenced was PBMCs. This TCR was sampled from a man aged 18 to 29 in good health and CMV-seropositive.

The DNA for the CDR3 is TGTGCCAGCAGCTTGGCTCTAGCGGGGGGGCGAAAAAACATTCAGTACTTC. It yields the protein CASSLALAGGRKNIQYF. The gene calls are TRBV7-9 and TRBJ2-4; 12 positions match TRBD2. V trimming: 3 bases; J trimming: 4 bases; junction bases outside the gene matches: 7. Germline assignment: CDR1 SEHNR and CDR2 FQNEAQ (reference sequence). This CDR3 contains 17 residues.